These 4 T cell receptor beta chains originate from one sample sequenced in a study of blood T cells in healthy people across ages. With a J-beta primer mix and a sample-barcoded 5' primer, a second PCR ran roughly 6 to 11 cycles. TCRdb recomputed calls from the 5' RACE reads with MiXCR, one row per CDR3 protein. This table holds hundreds of thousands of distinct CDR3 sequences, roughly 25% found once. These data were also reused for a study on T cells of mothers and their children.

Sequencing input: blood. These receptors all stem from a boy aged 5-17 years in good health.

J is TRBJ2-5 and V is TRBV7-8, with 7 bases lining up with TRBD2. The J call is doubtful: the DNA matches TRBJ2-1 better. CDR3 length: 18 amino acids. Germline CDR1 is SGHVS and CDR2 is FQNEAQ. The CDR3 sequence is CASSLAGREARWGDEQFF. DNA of the CDR3: TGTGCCAGCAGCTTAGCTGGGAGGGAGGCCCGGTGGGGCGATGAGCAGTTCTTC.

The chain has TRBV6-2 or TRBV6-3 and TRBJ2-7, with 8 bases matching TRBD2. CDR3 length: 16 residues. Losses at the gene ends were 0 bases for V and 2 bases for J; bases not matched to a gene: 6. Germline loops: CDR1 MNHEY, CDR2 SVGEGT. The CDR3, as DNA: TGTGCCAGCAGTTACTCGATAGCGGGGCCCGCCTACGAGCAGTACTTC. Protein product: CASSYSIAGPAYEQYF.

The CDR3 region is CASSSGLVEQFF. CDR3 nucleotide sequence: TGTGCCAGTAGTTCCGGACTAGTTGAGCAGTTCTTC. The V gene is TRBV19, the J gene TRBJ2-5; 7 bases match TRBD2. The closer fit of TRBJ2-1 to the DNA end suggests the J call may be wrong. Germline values: CDR1 LNHDA, CDR2 SQIVND (reference sequence). There are 12 residues in the CDR3.

V and J are TRBV4-1 and TRBJ1-2, with 7 bases lining up with TRBD1. Trimming took 0 bases from V and 14 from J; bases not matched to a gene: 6. The CDR3 length is 12 residues. Per the germline V gene, CDR1 is MGHRA and CDR2 is YSYEKL. CDR3 protein: CASSQDSTGLTF. Written as DNA, the CDR3 is TGCGCCAGCAGCCAAGATTCGACAGGGCTAACCTTC.